This is a list of T cell receptor beta chains from one sample in a study of early stage breast cancer tumors. Sequencing was performed with immunoSEQ multiplex PCR; in TCRdb, only in-frame clones are kept and a portion is missing. The data contain about 51,000 clones, around 80% of them singletons. Material for sequencing was blood. All receptors derive from a person aged 35-55 years with breast cancer. CDR3s leave out the opening cysteine and the closing phenylalanine or tryptophan.

J gene: TRBJ2-7
CDR3 length: 13
V gene: TRBV27
CDR3 protein: ASSFTGTGWREQY

J gene: TRBJ2-3
CDR3 length: 12
V gene: TRBV13
CDR3 protein: ASSTRQGADTQY

J gene: TRBJ2-3
CDR3 length: 14
V gene: TRBV5-1
CDR3 protein: ASSLGTSGTSDTQY

J gene: TRBJ2-3
CDR3 length: 12
V gene: TRBV18
CDR3 protein: ASSPRSSTDTQY

J gene: TRBJ2-3
CDR3 length: 15
V gene: TRBV19
CDR3 protein: ASSMPRRGPSTDTQY

J gene: TRBJ2-7
CDR3 length: 13
V gene: TRBV7-8
CDR3 protein: ASSEIRLLSYEQY

J gene: TRBJ1-4
CDR3 length: 11
V gene: TRBV18
CDR3 protein: ASSRGRQEKLF

J gene: TRBJ2-3
CDR3 length: 12
V gene: TRBV2
CDR3 protein: ASSEGLAADTQY

J gene: TRBJ2-7
CDR3 length: 10
V gene: TRBV7-9
CDR3 protein: ATRPGPGEQY

J gene: TRBJ1-1
CDR3 length: 11
V gene: TRBV19
CDR3 protein: ASSIQGVAEAF

J gene: TRBJ1-1
CDR3 length: 7
V gene: TRBV5-6
CDR3 protein: ASSPEAF

J gene: TRBJ2-5
CDR3 length: 10
V gene: TRBV10-2
CDR3 protein: ASSELGETQY

J gene: TRBJ1-1
CDR3 length: 12
V gene: TRBV18
CDR3 protein: ASSLQLQGAEAF

J gene: TRBJ1-1
CDR3 length: 16
V gene: TRBV11-2
CDR3 protein: ASSLVGPGQGAWTEAF

J gene: TRBJ1-3
CDR3 length: 9
V gene: TRBV6-5
CDR3 protein: ASRFGNTIY

J gene: TRBJ2-7
CDR3 length: 13
V gene: TRBV7-9
CDR3 protein: ASSPRDSKGHEQY

J gene: TRBJ2-1
CDR3 length: 14
V gene: TRBV19
CDR3 protein: ASSPGLAGGNNEQF

J gene: TRBJ2-5
CDR3 length: 13
V gene: TRBV5-1
CDR3 protein: ASRPSGSRRETQY

J gene: TRBJ2-7
CDR3 length: 14
V gene: TRBV27
CDR3 protein: ASSLFPPREPYEQY

J gene: TRBJ1-1
CDR3 length: 11
V gene: TRBV19
CDR3 protein: ASNGQWNTEAF

J gene: TRBJ1-4
CDR3 length: 11
V gene: TRBV5-1
CDR3 protein: ASSLSEHEKLF

J gene: TRBJ1-5
CDR3 length: 13
V gene: TRBV7-9
CDR3 protein: ASSTTGGTVQPQH

J gene: TRBJ2-3
CDR3 length: 13
V gene: TRBV19
CDR3 protein: ASSIGGGQQDTQY

J gene: TRBJ2-5
CDR3 length: 11
V gene: TRBV27
CDR3 protein: ASSPTGIGTQY

J gene: TRBJ2-5
CDR3 length: 13
V gene: TRBV5-1
CDR3 protein: ASKTRQGAGETQY

J gene: TRBJ1-1
CDR3 length: 13
V gene: TRBV7-9
CDR3 protein: ASVFRGGTNTEAF

J gene: TRBJ2-5
CDR3 length: 12
V gene: TRBV10-3
CDR3 protein: AISEVGQKETQY

J gene: TRBJ2-3
CDR3 length: 16
V gene: TRBV30
CDR3 protein: AWSPPLGLALSTDTQY

J gene: TRBJ2-7
CDR3 length: 11
V gene: TRBV5-1
CDR3 protein: ASSSPPTYEQY

J gene: TRBJ1-3
CDR3 length: 14
V gene: TRBV7-9
CDR3 protein: ASSLNRALSGNTIY

J gene: TRBJ1-1
CDR3 length: 11
V gene: TRBV6-1
CDR3 protein: ASNDRAGTEAF

J gene: TRBJ1-2
CDR3 length: 10
V gene: TRBV5-5
CDR3 protein: ASRRDTYGYT

J gene: TRBJ1-1
CDR3 length: 11
V gene: TRBV4-1
CDR3 protein: ASSQEGHTEAF

J gene: TRBJ1-5
CDR3 length: 12
V gene: TRBV6-1
CDR3 protein: ASSEGSINQPQH

J gene: TRBJ1-2
CDR3 length: 11
V gene: TRBV19
CDR3 protein: ASRISPNYGYT

J gene: TRBJ2-2
CDR3 length: 13
V gene: TRBV13
CDR3 protein: ASRFGVGGTGELF

J gene: TRBJ1-1
CDR3 length: 9
V gene: TRBV19
CDR3 protein: ASTVNTEAF

J gene: TRBJ2-3
CDR3 length: 11
V gene: TRBV2
CDR3 protein: ASKGLAADTQY

J gene: TRBJ2-7
CDR3 length: 12
V gene: TRBV19
CDR3 protein: ASRRAVTSYEQY

J gene: TRBJ2-5
CDR3 length: 14
V gene: TRBV2
CDR3 protein: ATSPGTSGSRETQY

J gene: TRBJ2-7
CDR3 length: 12
V gene: TRBV28
CDR3 protein: ASSGIPDGYEQY

J gene: TRBJ2-5
CDR3 length: 11
V gene: TRBV11-3
CDR3 protein: ASSQGPPETQY

J gene: TRBJ1-2
CDR3 length: 11
V gene: TRBV10-3
CDR3 protein: AISSDRDYGYT

J gene: TRBJ2-4
CDR3 length: 10
V gene: TRBV7-9
CDR3 protein: ASSLRLTELY

J gene: TRBJ2-2
CDR3 length: 16
V gene: TRBV23-1
CDR3 protein: ASSQSFVASGGTGELF

J gene: TRBJ1-2
CDR3 length: 12
V gene: TRBV5-1
CDR3 protein: ANSLDPKEYGYT

J gene: TRBJ1-1
CDR3 length: 11
V gene: TRBV2
CDR3 protein: ASSEDSNTEAF

J gene: TRBJ2-3
CDR3 length: 14
V gene: TRBV5-6
CDR3 protein: ASSLDPGQPAGGQY

J gene: TRBJ1-2
CDR3 length: 13
V gene: TRBV11-3
CDR3 protein: ASSLDPQFNYGYT

J gene: TRBJ2-7
CDR3 length: 12
V gene: TRBV6-1
CDR3 protein: ASSEGQASYEQY

J gene: TRBJ1-2
CDR3 length: 13
V gene: TRBV6-5
CDR3 protein: ASSTRQNKNYGYT

J gene: TRBJ1-2
CDR3 length: 11
V gene: TRBV6-6
CDR3 protein: ASSRTGDYGYT

J gene: TRBJ2-7
CDR3 length: 13
V gene: TRBV7-8
CDR3 protein: ASSKPAGSPYEQY

J gene: TRBJ1-5
CDR3 length: 13
V gene: TRBV7-8
CDR3 protein: ASSPQGNSNQPQH

J gene: TRBJ1-5
CDR3 length: 16
V gene: TRBV6-1
CDR3 protein: ASSGSTGGGYSNQPQH

J gene: TRBJ1-5
CDR3 length: 11
V gene: TRBV2
CDR3 protein: ASSPDSNQPQH

J gene: TRBJ2-5
CDR3 length: 13
V gene: TRBV10-2
CDR3 protein: ASSGLGPYHETQY

J gene: TRBJ1-3
CDR3 length: 13
V gene: TRBV6-5
CDR3 protein: ASSRQGASGNTIY

J gene: TRBJ2-3
CDR3 length: 15
V gene: TRBV5-1
CDR3 protein: ASSLVRGAFGTDTQY

J gene: TRBJ2-5
CDR3 length: 9
V gene: TRBV6-5
CDR3 protein: ASSYSETQY